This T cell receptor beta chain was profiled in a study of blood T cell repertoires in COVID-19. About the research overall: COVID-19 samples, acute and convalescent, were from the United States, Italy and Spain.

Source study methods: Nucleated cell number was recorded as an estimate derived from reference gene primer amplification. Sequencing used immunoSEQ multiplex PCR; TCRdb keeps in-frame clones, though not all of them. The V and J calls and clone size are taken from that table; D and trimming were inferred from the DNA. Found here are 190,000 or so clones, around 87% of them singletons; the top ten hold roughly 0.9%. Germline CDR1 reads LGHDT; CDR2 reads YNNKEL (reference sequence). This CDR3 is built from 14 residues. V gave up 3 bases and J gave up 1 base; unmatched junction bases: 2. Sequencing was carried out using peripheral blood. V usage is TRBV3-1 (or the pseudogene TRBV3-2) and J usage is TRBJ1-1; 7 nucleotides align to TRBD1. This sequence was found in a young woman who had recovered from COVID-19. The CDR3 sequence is CASSQQGGNTEAFF. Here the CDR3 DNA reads TGTGCCAGCAGCCAGCAGGGGGGGAACACTGAAGCTTTCTTT.